Sequencing of this TCR beta chain was carried out in a study of blood T cell repertoires in COVID-19. Across the whole study: The origin of the acute and convalescent COVID-19 samples was the United States, Italy and Spain. T cells, B-cell-depleted T cells, or PBMCs provided the cDNA or gDNA that served as material.

CDR1 and CDR2 (germline): SGHAT, FQNNGV. The CDR3 runs 15 residues. V was clipped by 4 bases and J by 6 bases; unmatched bases: 8. Sequencing used immunoSEQ multiplex PCR; TCRdb keeps in-frame clones, though not all of them. Among hundreds of thousands of clones, 85% to 90% were seen once, and the ten largest hold roughly 8%. This chain uses TRBV11-2 with TRBJ2-1; 8 bases match TRBD2. Material for sequencing was peripheral blood. The TCR was taken from a woman aged 45-59 years with COVID-19, enrolled during active disease. This CDR3 is CASSSNGGGFNEQFF. The CDR3 region has the DNA TGTGCCAGCAGCTCGAATGGCGGGGGGTTCAATGAGCAGTTCTTC.